A selection of T cell receptor beta chains follows, all from one sample in a study of response to subunit inactivated influenza vaccine. TCRdb re-called the RT-PCR reads with MiXCR, one entry per CDR3 protein. Found here are over 750,000 distinct CDR3 sequences, 20% to 25% of them singletons; the top ten hold more than 8.5%. The sample in question was PBMCs from blood, obtained 4 to 6 days after vaccination. Receptors were obtained from a middle-aged man who received an inactivated influenza vaccine. Both conserved end residues are part of each CDR3. A D gene is named only where the DNA matches it firmly. Clone size is not always given. Where it is, it says once, few, many or a class for expanded clones.

-	TRBJ2-1	TRBV6-2/TRBV6-3	few	CASSYGGGRYNEQFF	TGTGCCAGCAGTTACGGGGGAGGCCGCTACAATGAGCAGTTCTTC
TRBD2	TRBJ2-5	TRBV18	few	CASSPTPSGRETQYF	TGTGCCAGCTCACCAACCCCTAGCGGGAGAGAGACCCAGTACTTC
-	TRBJ2-1	TRBV6-5	few	CASSYEGRAYNEQFF	TGTGCCAGCAGTTACGAGGGAAGGGCCTACAATGAGCAGTTCTTC
TRBD2	TRBJ2-7	TRBV9	many	CASSPLLAGDGEQYF	TGTGCCAGCAGCCCCCTTTTAGCGGGAGATGGTGAGCAGTACTTC
TRBD1	TRBJ1-3	TRBV7-2	many	CASSWGQHSGNTIYF	TGTGCCAGCAGCTGGGGACAGCACTCTGGAAACACCATATATTTT
TRBD1	TRBJ1-2	TRBV7-8	few	CASSAPWDRGPGYTF	TGTGCCAGCAGCGCCCCTTGGGACAGGGGGCCTGGCTACACCTTC
-	TRBJ1-3	TRBV12-3/TRBV12-4	few	CASSLVSGGLVGNTIYF	TGTGCCAGCAGTTTAGTTTCGGGGGGCCTGGTTGGAAACACCATATATTTT
-	TRBJ2-1	TRBV29-1	few	CSVQLVDEQFF	TGCAGCGTCCAACTAGTGGATGAGCAGTTCTTC
-	TRBJ2-2	TRBV3-1	-	CASSQAFSPRGYANTGELFF	TGTGCCAGCAGCCAAGCATTCAGTCCACGAGGGTACGCGAACACCGGGGAGCTGTTTTTT
TRBD1	TRBJ2-1	TRBV12-3/TRBV12-4	many	CASRTGEKYNEQFF	TGTGCCAGCAGAACAGGGGAGAAGTACAATGAGCAGTTCTTC
TRBD1	TRBJ1-2	TRBV12-3/TRBV12-4	-	CASSSGTGVDYGYTF	TGTGCCAGCAGCTCCGGGACAGGAGTCGACTATGGCTACACCTTC
-	TRBJ1-5	TRBV5-1	many	CASSLGRDQPQHF	TGTGCCAGCAGCTTAGGCCGGGATCAGCCCCAGCATTTT
-	TRBJ1-5	TRBV30	-	CAWSRGSSNQPQHF	TGTGCCTGGAGTCGGGGCTCCAGCAATCAGCCCCAGCATTTT
-	TRBJ1-3	TRBV20-1	-	CSARDRGRSAGNTIYF	TGCAGTGCTAGAGATCGGGGCCGGTCCGCTGGAAACACCATATATTTT
TRBD1	TRBJ1-4	TRBV12-3/TRBV12-4	few	CASSLDGWTGAEKLFF	TGTGCCAGCAGTTTGGACGGGTGGACAGGGGCCGAAAAACTGTTTTTT
-	TRBJ2-7	TRBV12-3/TRBV12-4	-	CASSFRGLGPYEQYF	TGTGCCAGCAGTTTTCGTGGTCTGGGCCCCTACGAGCAGTACTTC
-	TRBJ1-5	TRBV29-1	-	CSVQPYSNQPQHF	TGCAGCGTCCAGCCATATAGCAATCAGCCCCAGCATTTT
TRBD1	TRBJ1-1	TRBV6-5	-	CASSLTGDPEAFF	TGTGCCAGCAGTTTAACAGGGGATCCTGAAGCTTTCTTT
-	TRBJ2-3	TRBV25-1	-	CASSGQGFTDTQYF	TGTGCCAGCAGTGGCCAGGGGTTCACAGATACGCAGTATTTT
TRBD1	TRBJ2-1	TRBV7-9	many	CASSSTGGDFNEQFF	TGTGCCAGCAGCTCGACAGGGGGAGACTTCAATGAGCAGTTCTTC
TRBD1	TRBJ2-3	TRBV15	-	CATSAGVTGGGTDTQYF	TGTGCCACCAGCGCCGGAGTAACAGGGGGCGGGACAGATACGCAGTATTTT
TRBD2	TRBJ2-3	TRBV7-8	-	CASSRLAVGTDTQYF	TGTGCCAGCAGCCGACTAGCGGTCGGCACAGATACGCAGTATTTT
-	TRBJ2-3	TRBV7-2	many	CASSLTSTTDTQYF	TGTGCCAGCAGCTTGACTAGTACCACAGATACGCAGTATTTT
-	TRBJ2-7	TRBV5-5	many	CASIARGEQYF	TGTGCCAGCATAGCCAGGGGCGAGCAGTACTTC
TRBD1	TRBJ1-3	TRBV6-1	-	CASSAGQYSGNTIYF	TGTGCCAGCAGTGCGGGACAGTACTCTGGAAACACCATATATTTT
TRBD1	TRBJ1-2	TRBV6-1	-	CASRTQGGRMDGYTF	TGTGCCAGCAGAACTCAGGGGGGCAGGATGGATGGCTACACCTTC
-	TRBJ2-5	TRBV6-5	-	CASSYLYSQETQYF	TGTGCCAGCAGTTACTTGTACAGCCAAGAGACCCAGTACTTC
TRBD2	TRBJ2-7	TRBV20-1	few	CSATRLAGDYEQYF	TGCAGTGCTACACGACTAGCGGGGGACTACGAGCAGTACTTC
-	TRBJ1-5	TRBV20-1	many	CSARRDQPQHF	TGCAGTGCTAGGCGAGATCAGCCCCAGCATTTT
TRBD2	TRBJ2-3	TRBV7-9	few	CASSLPAGGMTDTQYF	TGTGCCAGCAGCTTACCAGCGGGAGGCATGACAGATACGCAGTATTTT
TRBD2	TRBJ2-3	TRBV4-3	-	CASSPKTRTSGRAGDTQYF	TGCGCCAGCAGCCCGAAAACCAGGACTAGCGGGAGGGCCGGGGATACGCAGTATTTT
TRBD2	TRBJ2-7	TRBV29-1	few	CSVKGTSGRRPPYEQYF	TGCAGCGTCAAAGGGACTAGCGGGAGGAGGCCCCCCTACGAGCAGTACTTC
-	TRBJ1-5	TRBV20-1	few	CSASQGSINQPQHF	TGCAGTGCTAGTCAGGGGTCTATAAATCAGCCCCAGCATTTT
TRBD1	TRBJ1-6	TRBV2	-	CASSENPGTGSSPLHF	TGTGCCAGCAGTGAAAATCCCGGGACAGGGTCTTCACCCCTCCACTTT
-	TRBJ2-1	TRBV7-4	-	CASSLALWSPGSFFPGDSYNEQFF	TGTGCCAGCAGCTTAGCGCTTTGGTCCCCAGGTTCTTTCTTTCCGGGAGACTCCTACAATGAGCAGTTCTTC
-	TRBJ2-3	TRBV6-1	-	CASRLWGPTDTQYF	TGTGCCAGCCGCCTCTGGGGCCCAACAGATACGCAGTATTTT
-	TRBJ1-2	TRBV5-4	-	CASSVEGGGYGYTF	TGTGCCAGCAGCGTCGAGGGGGGAGGCTATGGCTACACCTTC
TRBD2	TRBJ2-7	TRBV10-3	many	CAISEAGRLSYEQYF	TGTGCCATCAGTGAAGCGGGGAGACTTTCCTACGAGCAGTACTTC
-	TRBJ2-3	TRBV6-5	-	CASSYTPSGTDTQYF	TGTGCCAGCAGTTACACGCCTAGCGGCACAGATACGCAGTATTTT